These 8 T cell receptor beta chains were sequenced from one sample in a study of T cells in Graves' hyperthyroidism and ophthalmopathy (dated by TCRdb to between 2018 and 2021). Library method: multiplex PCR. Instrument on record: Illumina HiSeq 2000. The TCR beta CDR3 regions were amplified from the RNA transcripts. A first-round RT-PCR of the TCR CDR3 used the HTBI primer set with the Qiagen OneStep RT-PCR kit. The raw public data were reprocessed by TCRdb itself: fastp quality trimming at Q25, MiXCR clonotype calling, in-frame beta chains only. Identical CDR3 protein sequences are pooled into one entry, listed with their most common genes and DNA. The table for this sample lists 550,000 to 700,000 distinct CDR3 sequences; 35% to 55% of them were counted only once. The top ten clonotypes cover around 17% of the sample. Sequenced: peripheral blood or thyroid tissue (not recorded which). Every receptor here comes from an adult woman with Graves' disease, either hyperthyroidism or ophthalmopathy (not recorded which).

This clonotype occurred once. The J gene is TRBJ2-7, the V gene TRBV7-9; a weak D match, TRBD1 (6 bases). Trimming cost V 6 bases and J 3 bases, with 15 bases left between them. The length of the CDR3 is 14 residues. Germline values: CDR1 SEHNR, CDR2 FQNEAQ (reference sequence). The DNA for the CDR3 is TGTGCCAGCAGTCCTGACAGGAGACTCTACGAGCAGTACTTC. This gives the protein CASSPDRRLYEQYF.

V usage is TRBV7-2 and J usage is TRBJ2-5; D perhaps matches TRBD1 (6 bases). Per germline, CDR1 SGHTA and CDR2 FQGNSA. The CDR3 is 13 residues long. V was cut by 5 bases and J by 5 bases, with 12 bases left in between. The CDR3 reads CASSPYRVETQYF. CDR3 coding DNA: TGTGCCAGCAGCCCCTACAGGGTTGAGACCCAGTACTTC.

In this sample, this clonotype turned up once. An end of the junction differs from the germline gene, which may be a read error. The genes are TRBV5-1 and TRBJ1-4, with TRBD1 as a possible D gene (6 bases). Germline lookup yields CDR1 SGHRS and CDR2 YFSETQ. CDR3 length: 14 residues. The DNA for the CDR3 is TGCGCCGGCAGCTTGAGGGGGGTTAATGAAAAACTGTTTTTT. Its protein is CAGSLRGVNEKLFF.

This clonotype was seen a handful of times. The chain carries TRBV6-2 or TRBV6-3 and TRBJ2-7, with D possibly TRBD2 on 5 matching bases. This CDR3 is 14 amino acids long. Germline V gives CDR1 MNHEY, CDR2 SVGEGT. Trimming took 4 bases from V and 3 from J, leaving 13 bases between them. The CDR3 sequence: CASSSFAGFYEQYF. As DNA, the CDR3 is TGTGCCAGCAGTTCTTTTGCGGGCTTCTACGAGCAGTACTTC.

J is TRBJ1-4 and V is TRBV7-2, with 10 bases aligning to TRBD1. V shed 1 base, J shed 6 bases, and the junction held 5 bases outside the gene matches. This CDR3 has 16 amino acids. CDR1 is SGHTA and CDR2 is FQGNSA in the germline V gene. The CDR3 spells CASSLGFGTGDEKLFF. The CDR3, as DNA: TGTGCCAGCAGCTTAGGATTCGGGACAGGGGATGAAAAACTGTTTTTT. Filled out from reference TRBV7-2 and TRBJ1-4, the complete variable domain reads GAGVSQSPSNKVTEKGKDVELRCDPISGHTALYWYRQSLGQGLEFLIYFQGNSAPDKSGLPSDRFSAERTGGSVSTLTIQRTQQEDSAVYLCASSLGFGTGDEKLFFGSGTQLSVL.

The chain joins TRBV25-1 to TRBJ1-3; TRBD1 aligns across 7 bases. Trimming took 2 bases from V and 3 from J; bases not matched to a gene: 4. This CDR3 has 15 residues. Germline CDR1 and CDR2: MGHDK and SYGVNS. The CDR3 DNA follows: TGTGCCAGCAGTGAACGCAGGGGGTTTGGAAACACCATATATTTT. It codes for CASSERRGFGNTIYF.

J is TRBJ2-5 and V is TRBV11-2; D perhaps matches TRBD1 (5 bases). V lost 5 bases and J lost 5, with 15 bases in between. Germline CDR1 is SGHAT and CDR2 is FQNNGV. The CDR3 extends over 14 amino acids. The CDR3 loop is CASSPGAGLETQYF. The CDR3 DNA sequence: TGTGCCAGCAGCCCTGGGGCTGGCTTGGAGACCCAGTACTTC.

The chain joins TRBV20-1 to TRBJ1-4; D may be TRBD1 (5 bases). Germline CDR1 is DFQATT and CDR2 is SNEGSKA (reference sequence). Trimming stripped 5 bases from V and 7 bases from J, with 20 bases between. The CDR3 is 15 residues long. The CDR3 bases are TGCAGTGCTCCTTCGGGGACGGCGAACACTGAAAAACTGTTTTTT. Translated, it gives CSAPSGTANTEKLFF.